A single sample is the source of the 22 T cell receptor beta chains below, sequenced in a study of blood T cell repertoires in COVID-19. TCRdb's table, derived via immunoSEQ multiplex PCR, lists solely in-frame clones and lacks some. The data contain roughly 170,000 clones, 85% to 90% of them singletons. The specimen sequenced was peripheral blood. The receptor set was obtained from a young woman who had recovered from COVID-19.

V and J are TRBV14 and TRBJ2-2; possible D gene TRBD2, 5 bases. The CDR3 length is 15 residues. Looked up from germline, CDR1 is SGHDN and CDR2 is FVKESK. V was clipped by 0 bases and J by 3 bases, with 8 bases between them. CDR3 in amino acids: CASSQDLRDTGELFF. DNA for the CDR3: TGTGCCAGCAGCCAAGATCTGCGGGACACCGGGGAGCTGTTTTTT.

In this sample, this clone turned up once. The chain couples TRBV10-3 to TRBJ2-5; a possible D gene is TRBD1 (6 bases). Trimming pared 4 bases from V and 5 bases from J, leaving 11 bases between. Germline CDR1 reads ENHRY; CDR2 reads SYGVKD. The CDR3 is made up of 13 amino acids. The CDR3 is CAISAGRGETQYF. As DNA, the CDR3 is TGTGCCATCAGTGCTGGCAGGGGTGAGACCCAGTACTTC.

The CDR3 DNA follows: TGCGCCAGCAGCCAATTCCCAAACCTAGCGGGAGGGCCCAATGAGCAGTTCTTC. It encodes CASSQFPNLAGGPNEQFF. This chain uses TRBV4-3 with TRBJ2-1; 12 bases fit TRBD2. Germline V CDR1 and CDR2: LGHNA, YSLEER. CDR3 length: 18 residues. The J segment lost 6 bases and the V segment lost 2 bases, leaving 11 bases of the junction unmatched.

This chain joins TRBV4-3 and TRBJ2-5, with 9 bases identical to TRBD2. Per the germline V gene, CDR1 is LGHNA and CDR2 is YSLEER. The CDR3 covers 17 residues. V lost 0 bases and J lost 5; bases outside the gene matches: 10. The CDR3 region has the DNA TGCGCCAGCAGCCAAGATAAGAGGCTAGCGGGGTTTGAGACCCAGTACTTC. Translated, it gives CASSQDKRLAGFETQYF.

The rearrangement links TRBV5-1 to TRBJ1-4; D ambiguous. Germline V gene sequence: CDR1 SGHRS, CDR2 YFSETQ. CDR3 size: 15 residues. Trimming cost V 5 bases and J 5 bases, with 16 bases left between them. The CDR3 nucleotides read TGCGCCAGCAGATCCGTTGGGCGTAACAATGAAAAACTGTTTTTT. Amino acid sequence: CASRSVGRNNEKLFF.

The CDR3 DNA is TGTGCCAGCACCGGGGACAGGGCGGGTGGAAACACCATATATTTT. Protein sequence: CASTGDRAGGNTIYF. The chain joins TRBV28 to TRBJ1-3; 9 bases are a match to TRBD1. Per germline, CDR1 MDHEN and CDR2 SYDVKM. The CDR3 consists of 15 residues. The trim removed 7 bases at V and 3 bases at J, leaving 7 bases unmatched. Full variable domain (missing parts from reference TRBV28 and TRBJ1-3): DVKVTQSSRYLVKRTGEKVFLECVQDMDHENMFWYRQDPGLGLRLIYFSYDVKMKEKGDIPEGYSVSREKKERFSLILESASTNQTSMYLCASTGDRAGGNTIYFGEGSWLTVV.

J is TRBJ2-2 and V is TRBV12-5, with 9 bases lining up with TRBD1. The CDR3 has 19 residues. From germline, CDR1 is LGHNT and CDR2 FRNRAP. V was clipped by 0 bases and J by 5 bases; unmatched bases: 13. The chain's CDR3 is CASGLVPPGTGKRTGELFF. The CDR3, as DNA: TGTGCTAGTGGTTTGGTACCCCCAGGGACAGGGAAGAGGACCGGGGAGCTGTTTTTT.

V usage is TRBV5-1 and J usage is TRBJ1-6, with 8 bases identical to TRBD1. Germline assignment: CDR1 SGHRS and CDR2 YFSETQ. This CDR3 spans 17 amino acids. Losses at the gene ends were 3 bases for V and 7 bases for J; bases not matched to a gene: 12. The CDR3 DNA is TGCGCCAGCAGCTCCACTCGACAGGGGTCGGTAAATTCACCCCTCCACTTT. Its protein product is CASSSTRQGSVNSPLHF.

The chain joins TRBV5-1 to TRBJ1-1, with 10 bases identical to TRBD1. This CDR3 is built from 15 residues. V dropped 4 bases and J dropped 1; count of bases not matched to a gene: 4. The germline V gene has CDR1 SGHRS and CDR2 YFSETQ. The CDR3 region is CASSQRTGGNTEAFF. For the CDR3, the DNA is TGCGCCAGCAGCCAAAGGACAGGGGGGAACACTGAAGCTTTCTTT.

This sequence joins TRBV7-6 and TRBJ2-3, with 13 nucleotides matching TRBD2. This CDR3 comprises 17 residues. Germline V gene data show CDR1 as SGHVS and CDR2 as FNYEAQ. With 4 bases clipped from V and 2 bases from J, the junction kept 6 bases outside the gene matches. The CDR3 is CASSYTSGRAPTDTQYF. CDR3 in DNA: TGTGCCAGCAGCTATACTAGCGGGAGGGCCCCCACAGATACGCAGTATTTT.

The CDR3 sequence is CSASNLGERGETQYF. The CDR3 bases are TGCAGTGCTAGTAATCTGGGTGAAAGGGGAGAGACCCAGTACTTC. V usage is TRBV20-1 and J usage is TRBJ2-5, with D possibly being TRBD1 (5 bases). V was trimmed by 3 bases and J by 4 bases, leaving 18 bases between them. The germline V gene has CDR1 DFQATT and CDR2 SNEGSKA (reference sequence). The CDR3 spans 15 residues.

The J gene is TRBJ1-1, the V gene TRBV6-6; the D gene is possibly TRBD1 (5 bases). Germline V gene lookup returns CDR1 MNHNY and CDR2 SVGAGI (reference sequence). V lost 3 bases to trimming and J lost 2 bases, with 10 bases between them. The CDR3 extends over 14 amino acids. The CDR3 nucleotides are TGTGCCAGCAGTTATGGGGGGTTTAACACTGAAGCTTTCTTT. Amino acid sequence: CASSYGGFNTEAFF.

This chain uses TRBV15 with TRBJ1-1; the D gene is possibly TRBD1 (6 bases). The CDR3 extends over 15 amino acids. Germline CDR1 reads LNHNV; CDR2 reads YYDKDF (reference sequence). V lost 8 bases to trimming and J lost 4 bases, with 20 bases between them. CDR3 in DNA: TGTGCCACCTCTGTGGAGGGGGGGTACGGCACTGAAGCTTTCTTT. Protein product: CATSVEGGYGTEAFF.

The chain carries TRBV5-1 and TRBJ1-1; D is undetermined. CDR1 and CDR2 from the germline V gene are SGHRS and YFSETQ. CDR3 size: 13 residues. Trimming took off 5 bases at V and 0 bases at J, with 8 bases between the two ends. The CDR3 loop reads CASSYTVNTEAFF. The CDR3, as DNA: TGCGCCAGCAGTTATACAGTGAACACTGAAGCTTTCTTT. The full variable domain, in which reference TRBV5-1 and TRBJ1-1 provide the parts outside the CDR3, is KAGVTQTPRYLIKTRGQQVTLSCSPISGHRSVSWYQQTPGQGLQFLFEYFSETQRNKGNFPGRFSGRQFSNSRSEMNVSTLELGDSALYLCASSYTVNTEAFFGQGTRLTVV.

The V gene is TRBV5-1, the J gene TRBJ2-5; TRBD1 aligns across 7 bases. The CDR3 consists of 14 residues. V shed 2 bases, J shed 7 bases, and the junction held 8 bases outside the gene matches. Per the germline V gene, CDR1 is SGHRS and CDR2 is YFSETQ. This CDR3 reads CASSFYDRVRTQYF. The CDR3 coding sequence is TGCGCCAGCAGCTTCTATGACAGGGTGAGGACCCAGTACTTC.

This chain joins TRBV11-2 and TRBJ2-3; 13 bases line up with TRBD2. V shed 3 bases and J 3 bases; nucleotides not matched to a gene: 6. Germline CDR1 reads SGHAT; CDR2 reads FQNNGV. CDR3 size: 17 residues. The CDR3 protein is CASSFRTSGSITDTQYF. The CDR3 DNA is TGTGCCAGCAGCTTCCGGACTAGCGGGAGTATTACAGATACGCAGTATTTT.

The chain carries TRBV5-1 and TRBJ2-5; a weak D match, TRBD1 (5 bases). The CDR3 sequence is 12 residues long. Per the germline V gene, CDR1 is SGHRS and CDR2 is YFSETQ. With 6 bases removed from V and 2 bases from J, the gap between germline ends came to 8 bases. As DNA, the CDR3 is TGCGCCAGCACGGCAGGGCAAGAGACCCAGTACTTC. Protein: CASTAGQETQYF.

A single count supports this clone. The genes are TRBV10-3 and TRBJ2-3, with 8 positions matching TRBD1. This CDR3 has 15 amino acids. The ends lost 4 bases at V and 2 bases at J; junction bases unmatched: 5. The V gene's germline CDR1 is ENHRY and CDR2 SYGVKD. The CDR3 here is CAISGGTGHTDTQYF. The CDR3 nucleotides read TGTGCCATCAGTGGCGGGACAGGACACACAGATACGCAGTATTTT.

This chain links TRBV3-1 (or the pseudogene TRBV3-2) with TRBJ2-5; 7 bases agree with TRBD2. The CDR3 runs 15 residues. Trimming removed 0 bases from V and 2 bases from J; junction bases left unmatched: 3. Germline CDR1 and CDR2: LGHDT and YNNKEL (reference sequence). CDR3 coding DNA: TGTGCCAGCAGCCAAGAGGCTAGCGGACAAGAGACCCAGTACTTC. Translation gives CASSQEASGQETQYF.

The rearrangement joins TRBV2 to TRBJ1-6; 7 nucleotides agree with TRBD1. Germline-derived CDR1 and CDR2 are SNHLY and FYNNEI. This CDR3 has 14 amino acids. Trimming cost V 2 bases and J 7 bases; bases outside gene matches: 2. The CDR3 spells CASSEQGGNSPLHF. The CDR3 bases are TGTGCCAGCAGTGAACAGGGGGGCAATTCACCCCTCCACTTT. Full variable domain (remainder filled in from reference TRBV2 and TRBJ1-6): EPEVTQTPSHQVTQMGQEVILRCVPISNHLYFYWYRQILGQKVEFLVSFYNNEISEKSEIFDDQFSVERPDGSNFTLKIRSTKLEDSAMYFCASSEQGGNSPLHFGNGTRLTVT.

This rearrangement joins TRBV15 to TRBJ2-7, with 9 bases lining up with TRBD1. The CDR3 covers 13 residues. The V gene's germline CDR1 is LNHNV and CDR2 YYDKDF (reference sequence). The J segment lost 13 bases and the V segment lost 0 bases, leaving 7 bases of the junction unmatched. The CDR3 coding sequence is TGTGCCACCAGCAGAGATTGGAGGGACAGGGTCTACGTC. Residues: CATSRDWRDRVYV.

The rearrangement joins TRBV27 to TRBJ1-6; TRBD1 matches 7 bases. V lost 5 bases, J lost 9 bases, and 4 bases stayed unmatched. CDR3 length: 13 residues. CDR1 and CDR2 from the germline V gene are MNHEY and SMNVEV (reference sequence). CDR3 protein: CASSEGASSPLHF. The CDR3 region has the DNA TGTGCCAGCAGTGAGGGGGCGAGTTCACCCCTCCACTTT.